The TCR beta chain under discussion was sequenced for a study of T-cell reconstitution after alpha-beta-depleted transplantation in children. A few counts support this clonotype. Its target is unknown. It was with unique molecular identifiers that the TCRbeta library was prepared. TCRdb passed the PCR reads through MiXCR, listing each CDR3 protein once. The table includes 70,000 to 95,000 distinct CDR3 sequences, roughly a sixth detected once. The study's findings and limits: Reportedly, roughly two months post-transplant, alpha-beta T cells arose from several hundred expanded graft clones. Day-60 TCRbeta diversity that was high in some patients was derived from surviving recipient T cells and thymic progenitors. Among T cells one year after transplant, newly produced cells accounted for most counts and diversity.

CDR1 and CDR2 (germline): ENHRY, SYGVKD. Trimming took 4 bases from V and 9 from J; bases not matched to a gene: 8. This CDR3 contains 14 residues. The specimen was PBMCs, mostly from graft donor cells, collected 180 days after TCRalphabeta/CD19-depleted stem cell transplant. The clonotype originates from a male patient between 2 and 9 years old who had a stem cell transplant for acute lymphoblastic leukemia, so the T cells may come from the graft donor. This rearrangement joins TRBV10-3 to TRBJ2-1; TRBD1 aligns across 8 bases. The CDR3 DNA follows: TGTGCCATCAGTGGGACAGGGAAGTTGGGTGAGCAGTTCTTC. Residues: CAISGTGKLGEQFF.